The TCR beta chain under discussion was sequenced for a study of identical twins. This clonotype has a count of ten or more. Its target is unknown. Study-wide results and caveats: Out-of-frame TCR alpha sharing in monozygotic twins exceeded recombination model predictions. Some out-of-frame alpha sequences were shared by twins, and these showed excess low generation probability.

Through template switching, a universal primer site was introduced, and the cDNA contained unique molecular identifiers. TCRdb re-called the 5' RACE reads with MiXCR, one entry per CDR3 protein. The table has 300,000 to 350,000 distinct CDR3 sequences, about 12% seen once. Trimming took 7 bases from V and 0 from J, leaving 13 bases between them. CDR3 length: 15 residues. The sample was also reused in another study, on yellow fever vaccine responses in identical twins.

Material: CD8+ T cells sorted from blood. The receptor's source is a woman aged 18-30 years in good health. The chain links TRBV12-3 or TRBV12-4 to TRBJ2-1; tentatively, D is TRBD1 (6 bases). This CDR3 is CASTIGGASYNEQFF. In nucleotides, the CDR3 is TGTGCCAGCACCATAGGGGGAGCCTCCTACAATGAGCAGTTCTTC.